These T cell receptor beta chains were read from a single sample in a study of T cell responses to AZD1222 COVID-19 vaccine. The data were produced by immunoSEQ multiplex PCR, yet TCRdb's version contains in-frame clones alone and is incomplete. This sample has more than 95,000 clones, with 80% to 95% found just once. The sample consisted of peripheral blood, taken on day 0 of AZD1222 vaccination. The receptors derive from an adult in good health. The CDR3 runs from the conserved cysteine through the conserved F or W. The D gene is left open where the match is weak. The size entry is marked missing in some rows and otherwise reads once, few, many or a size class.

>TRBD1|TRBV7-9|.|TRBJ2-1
TGTGCCAGCAACCGACAGGGTTTTTTGGGTGAGCAGTTCTTC
CASNRQGFLGEQFF
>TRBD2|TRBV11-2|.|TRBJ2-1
TGTGCCAGCAGCCCGCGGGGTAGCGGGAGGCCTCACAATGAGCAGTTCTTC
CASSPRGSGRPHNEQFF
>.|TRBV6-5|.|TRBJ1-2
TGTGCCAGCAGTTACTCGAATAGTGGCTACACCTTC
CASSYSNSGYTF
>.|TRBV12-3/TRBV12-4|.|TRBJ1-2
TGTGCCAGCAGTTTGGCATCATTACGAGGCTACACCTTC
CASSLASLRGYTF
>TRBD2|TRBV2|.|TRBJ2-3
TGTGCCAGCAAGGCGGGAGAGGCAGATACGCAGTATTTT
CASKAGEADTQYF
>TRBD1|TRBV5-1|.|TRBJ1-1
TGCGCCAGCAGCTTGGATTGGACAGGGGGGAAAACTGAAGCTTTCTTT
CASSLDWTGGKTEAFF
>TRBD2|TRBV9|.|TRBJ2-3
TGTGCCAGCAGCGTAGATGTGGGACTAGCGGGAAGGACGCAGTATTTT
CASSVDVGLAGRTQYF
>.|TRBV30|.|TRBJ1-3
TGTGCCTGGAGGTGGGGCAGGGGCAGGAACACCATATATTTT
CAWRWGRGRNTIYF
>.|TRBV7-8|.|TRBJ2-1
TGTGCCAGCAGCCCCCGGAGGGGGTTGTCAGGCAATGAGCAGTTCTTC
CASSPRRGLSGNEQFF
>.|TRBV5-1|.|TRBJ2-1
TGCGCCAGCAGCTTATTTGACAATTCCTACAATGAGCAGTTCTTC
CASSLFDNSYNEQFF
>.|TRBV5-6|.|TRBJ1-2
TGTGCCAGCAGCTTGGGGGGCGCCGACACCTTC
CASSLGGADTF
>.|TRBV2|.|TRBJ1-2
TGTGCCAGCAGCGAAGTCGAGACCTATGGCTACACCTTC
CASSEVETYGYTF
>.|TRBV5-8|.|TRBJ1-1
TGTGCCAGCAGCTTGTGGGCAGGTCTAGGGGACACTGAAGCTTTCTTT
CASSLWAGLGDTEAFF
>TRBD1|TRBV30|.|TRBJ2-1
TGTGCCTGGAGTGGGGGACAGGGCAATGAGCAGTTCTTC
CAWSGGQGNEQFF
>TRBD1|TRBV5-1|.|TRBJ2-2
TGCGCCAGCAGCGTAATACAGGGGACGAACACCGGGGAGCTGTTTTTT
CASSVIQGTNTGELFF
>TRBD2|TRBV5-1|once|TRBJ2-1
TGCGCCAGCAGCTTGGCCGGGACTAGCGGATACAATGAGCAGTTCTTC
CASSLAGTSGYNEQFF
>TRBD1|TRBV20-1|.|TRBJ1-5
TGCAGTGCTAGTGAACAAGGGGGCACTCAGCCCCAGCATTTT
CSASEQGGTQPQHF
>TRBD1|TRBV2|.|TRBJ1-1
TGTGCCAGCAGTCTACAGGGGGCGAGGAACACTGAAGCTTTCTTT
CASSLQGARNTEAFF
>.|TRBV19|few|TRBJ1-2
TGTGCCAGTAGTACCCCTAGGCTGGGGCTCCCTGGCTATGGCTACACCTTC
CASSTPRLGLPGYGYTF
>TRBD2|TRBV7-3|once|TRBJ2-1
TGTGCCAGCAGCTTAACGGCGGGAGACTACAATGAGCAGTTCTTC
CASSLTAGDYNEQFF
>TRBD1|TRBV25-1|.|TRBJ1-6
TGTGCCAGCAGATGGACAGGGTCAGGTTCACCCCTCCACTTT
CASRWTGSGSPLHF
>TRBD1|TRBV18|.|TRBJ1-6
TGTGCCAGCTCATGGACAGGGCTCTCCTATAATTCACCCCTCCACTTT
CASSWTGLSYNSPLHF
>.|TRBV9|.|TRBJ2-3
TGTGCCAGCGGATCGCGCTCTGGGGATACGCAGTATTTT
CASGSRSGDTQYF
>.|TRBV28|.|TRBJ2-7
TGTGCCAGCAGTTTATGGGCTAGCTCCTACGAGCAGTACTTC
CASSLWASSYEQYF
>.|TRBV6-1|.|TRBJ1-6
TGTGCCAGCAGTGACAGCGGCGGTAATTCACCCCTCCACTTT
CASSDSGGNSPLHF
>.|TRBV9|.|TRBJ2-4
TGTGCCAGCAGCGTACGAGGGTTAACCAAAAACATTCAGTACTTC
CASSVRGLTKNIQYF
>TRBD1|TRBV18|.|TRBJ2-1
TGTGCCAGCTCAGGTGGAGACAGGGGAGTAAATGAGCAGTTCTTC
CASSGGDRGVNEQFF
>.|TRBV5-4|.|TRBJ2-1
TGTGCCAGCAGCTTAGGGGCAGGCAGCCTCAATGAGCAGTTCTTC
CASSLGAGSLNEQFF
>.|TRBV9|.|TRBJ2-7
TGTGCCAGCAGCGGGATTAGTCGCGAGCAGTACTTC
CASSGISREQYF
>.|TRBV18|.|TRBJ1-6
TGTGCCAGCTCACCAGGGACACAGAATTCACCCCTCCACTTT
CASSPGTQNSPLHF
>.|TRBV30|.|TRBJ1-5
TGTGCCTGGAGTAGGGACAAGCGCAATCAGCCCCAGCATTTT
CAWSRDKRNQPQHF
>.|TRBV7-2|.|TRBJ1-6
TGTGCCAGCACCTCAGCCGGTTCACCCCTCCACTTT
CASTSAGSPLHF
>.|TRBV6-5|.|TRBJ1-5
TGTGCCAGCCGGGGCCAGGGGAGTCAGCCCCAGCATTTT
CASRGQGSQPQHF
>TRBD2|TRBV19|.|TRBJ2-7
TGTGCCAGTAGTATAACTAGCGGGAAACCCTACGAGCAGTACTTC
CASSITSGKPYEQYF
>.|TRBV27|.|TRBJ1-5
TGTGCCAGCAGTCCAACAACGGACAGAAATCAGCCCCAGCATTTT
CASSPTTDRNQPQHF
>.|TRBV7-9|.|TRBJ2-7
TGTGCCAGCAGCCGGGACGGCAACTCCTACGAGCAGTACTTC
CASSRDGNSYEQYF
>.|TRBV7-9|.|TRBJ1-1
TGTGCCAGCAGCTTCGGACGGCCGAACACTGAAGCTTTCTTT
CASSFGRPNTEAFF
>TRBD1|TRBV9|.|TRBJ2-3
TGTGCCAGCAGCGGGACAGGGGGCGACGTAGATACGCAGTATTTT
CASSGTGGDVDTQYF
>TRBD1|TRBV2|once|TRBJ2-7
TGTGCCAGCAGTGGTCCGACAGGGGGTACGGTCGAGCAGTACTTC
CASSGPTGGTVEQYF
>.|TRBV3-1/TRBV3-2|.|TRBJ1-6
TGTGCCAGCAGCCAAGATTGGAATTCACCCCTCCACTTT
CASSQDWNSPLHF
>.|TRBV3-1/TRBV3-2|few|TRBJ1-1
TGTGCCAGCAGCCAAGGGTGGGGGGTGGCTGAAGCTTTCTTT
CASSQGWGVAEAFF